Presented here are 21 T cell receptor beta chains from one specimen sequenced in a study of blood T cell repertoires in COVID-19. Sequenced by immunoSEQ multiplex PCR; TCRdb stores in-frame clones only, minus some. There are roughly 500,000 clones in the sample; roughly 90% occur only once, and about 1.7% lies in the top ten. Sequenced: PBMCs or T cells enriched from blood (not recorded which). Receptors originate from a woman in her forties who had recovered from COVID-19.

This chain connects TRBV28 to TRBJ2-4; a weak D match, TRBD2 (5 bases). The V end was cut by 3 bases, the J end by 6 bases, with 9 bases between. Germline-derived CDR1 and CDR2 are MDHEN and SYDVKM. The CDR3 has 13 amino acids. The CDR3 spells CASSLPGTNIQYF. Here the CDR3 DNA reads TGTGCCAGCAGTTTGCCGGGAACAAACATTCAGTACTTC.

The sample holds a few counts of this clone. The rearrangement joins TRBV18 to TRBJ2-2, with D unclear. Germline lookup yields CDR1 KGHSH and CDR2 LQKENI. The CDR3 consists of 16 residues. V was shortened by 1 base and J by 4 bases, with 13 bases between the two germline ends. The CDR3 spells CASSPRISRFTGELFF. The CDR3 DNA sequence: TGTGCCAGCTCACCACGAATCAGTCGATTCACCGGGGAGCTGTTTTTT.

The chain carries TRBV3-1 (or the pseudogene TRBV3-2) and TRBJ1-2; 8 nucleotides match TRBD1. Germline CDR1 reads LGHDT; CDR2 reads YNNKEL (reference sequence). The CDR3 covers 12 residues. The junction had 3 bases not matched to a gene; V was cut back by 4 bases and J by 8 bases. CDR3: CASSPGQGGYTF. The CDR3 DNA is TGTGCCAGCAGCCCCGGACAGGGAGGCTACACCTTC.

This clone was recorded only once. The chain employs TRBV15 and TRBJ1-6, with D perhaps TRBD1 (6 bases). Trimming cost V 5 bases and J 7 bases, with 15 bases left between them. Germline lookup yields CDR1 LNHNV and CDR2 YYDKDF (reference sequence). This CDR3 spans 15 amino acids. CDR3 residues: CATSLHRDANSPLHF. The CDR3 DNA sequence: TGTGCCACCAGCTTACACAGGGACGCGAATTCACCCCTCCACTTT.

The CDR3 here is CASSLVPRENSPLHF. The CDR3 coding sequence is TGTGCCAGCAGCTTAGTTCCCAGGGAAAATTCACCCCTCCACTTT. The chain joins TRBV11-2 to TRBJ1-6; D might be TRBD1 (5 bases). The CDR3 length is 15 residues. V lost 1 base to trimming and J lost 7 bases, with 11 bases between them. CDR1 and CDR2 from the germline V gene are SGHAT and FQNNGV.

V and J are TRBV27 and TRBJ1-2; D is possibly TRBD1 (5 bases). This CDR3 spans 13 amino acids. Deletions cut 5 bases from V and 0 bases from J, with 7 bases between. Germline V gene lookup returns CDR1 MNHEY and CDR2 SMNVEV (reference sequence). The CDR3 here is CASSGRANYGYTF. The CDR3 DNA sequence: TGTGCCAGCAGTGGCAGGGCTAACTATGGCTACACCTTC.

A single count supports this clone. This rearrangement joins TRBV5-6 to TRBJ2-7; the match to TRBD1 covers 9 bases. J lost 4 bases, V lost 1 base, and 9 bases had no gene match. Germline V lookup: CDR1 SGHDT, CDR2 YYEEEE. The CDR3 extends over 16 amino acids. The CDR3 here is CASSLIPGQGLYEQYF. The CDR3 DNA is TGTGCCAGCAGCTTGATACCGGGACAGGGTCTGTACGAGCAGTACTTC. Using reference TRBV5-6 and TRBJ2-7 for the parts outside the CDR3, the full variable domain is DAGVTQSPTHLIKTRGQQVTLRCSPKSGHDTVSWYQQALGQGPQFIFQYYEEEERQRGNFPDRFSGHQFPNYSSELNVNALLLGDSALYLCASSLIPGQGLYEQYFGPGTRLTVT.

J is TRBJ1-1 and V is TRBV9; D remains unclear. The CDR3 length is 13 residues. V gave up 1 base and J gave up 4 bases, with 8 bases separating them. The germline V gene encodes CDR1 SGDLS and CDR2 YYNGEE. The chain's CDR3 is CASSVQDSTEAFF. The CDR3 DNA reads TGTGCCAGCAGCGTACAAGATAGCACTGAAGCTTTCTTT.

V usage is TRBV6-6 and J usage is TRBJ1-5; D gene uncertain. CDR1 and CDR2 from the germline V gene are MNHNY and SVGAGI (reference sequence). This CDR3 comprises 12 residues. Trimming took 4 bases from V and 4 from J, leaving 5 bases between them. CDR3 sequence: CASSSLNQPQHF. The CDR3, as DNA: TGTGCCAGCAGTTCCTTAAATCAGCCCCAGCATTTT.

The chain carries TRBV4-3 and TRBJ2-7; 9 bases line up with TRBD1. The germline CDR1 and CDR2 sequences are LGHNA and YSLEER. The CDR3 is made up of 20 amino acids. The J segment lost 7 bases and the V segment lost 1 base, leaving 23 bases of the junction unmatched. For the CDR3, the DNA is TGCGCCAGCAGCCAAGGCATAGGTTTCCTTACCGGGACAGGGTCTGGGGAGCAGTACTTC. Translation gives CASSQGIGFLTGTGSGEQYF.

The chain joins TRBV10-3 to TRBJ2-2, with D possibly matching TRBD2 (6 bases). V lost 10 bases to trimming and J lost 5 bases, with 11 bases between them. The CDR3 has 12 amino acids. Germline CDR1 ENHRY, CDR2 SYGVKD. CDR3 coding DNA: TGTGCCACCCACCGGGGGACCGGGGAGCTGTTTTTT. Its translation is CATHRGTGELFF.

This rearrangement joins TRBV27 to TRBJ2-7; 7 bases match TRBD2. CDR3 length: 15 amino acids. Germline-derived CDR1 and CDR2 are MNHEY and SMNVEV (reference sequence). V trimming: 2 bases; J trimming: 0 bases; junction bases outside the gene matches: 4. In nucleotides, the CDR3 is TGTGCCAGCAGTTTACTAGCGGAGAGCTCCTACGAGCAGTACTTC. This sequence encodes CASSLLAESSYEQYF.

This chain uses TRBV20-1 with TRBJ1-2, with a possible D match to TRBD1 (6 bases). Looked up from germline, CDR1 is DFQATT and CDR2 is SNEGSKA (reference sequence). Trimming cost V 3 bases and J 8 bases, with 16 bases left between them. This CDR3 comprises 13 residues. Here the CDR3 DNA reads TGCAGTGCTAGTACGCTACCCAGGGGCGGCTACACCTTC. It translates to CSASTLPRGGYTF.

This chain joins TRBV19 and TRBJ1-2; D is uncertain. Deletions cut 3 bases from V and 8 bases from J, with 22 bases between. This CDR3 is built from 16 residues. From germline, CDR1 is LNHDA and CDR2 SQIVND (reference sequence). Here the CDR3 reads CASSISRRASEGGYTF. CDR3 DNA sequence: TGTGCCAGTAGTATTTCGCGGCGTGCCAGTGAAGGAGGCTACACCTTC.

In the case of this clone: The sample carries other DNA sequences with the same CDR3. The V and J genes are TRBV10-1 and TRBJ1-2, with 7 positions matching TRBD1. This CDR3 region has 13 residues. Germline V CDR1 and CDR2: WNHNN, SYGVQD (reference sequence). Trimming took 5 bases from V and 2 from J; bases not matched to a gene: 2. CDR3 amino acids: CASSSQGNYGYTF. The DNA of the CDR3 is TGCGCCAGCAGTTCACAGGGGAACTATGGCTACACCTTC.

The genes are TRBV5-4 and TRBJ1-4; weak D call: TRBD1 (6 bases). Deletions cut 1 base from V and 3 bases from J, with 13 bases between. The CDR3 spans 16 residues. Germline assignment: CDR1 SGHNT and CDR2 YYREEE (reference sequence). CDR3 nucleotides: TGTGCCAGCAGCTTGAGAGGGGGAGCGGCTAATGAAAAACTGTTTTTT. Its translation is CASSLRGGAANEKLFF.

The J gene is TRBJ1-2, the V gene TRBV9; 7 positions agree with TRBD1. The CDR3 covers 13 residues. After removal of 3 bases from V and 7 bases from J, the junction contained 6 bases not matched to a gene. CDR1 is SGDLS, CDR2 YYNGEE, per germline. DNA for the CDR3: TGTGCCAGCAGCGGAGGACAGGCGGGTGGCTACACCTTC. Translated: CASSGGQAGGYTF.

The chain recombines TRBV18 with TRBJ2-3; 8 bases are a match to TRBD1. The germline CDR1 and CDR2 sequences are KGHSH and LQKENI. The CDR3 covers 15 residues. The junction had 7 bases not matched to a gene; V was cut back by 3 bases and J by 5 bases. CDR3 sequence: CASSPTTGEGDTQYF. CDR3 coding DNA: TGTGCCAGCTCACCTACGACAGGGGAAGGAGATACGCAGTATTTT. Complete variable domain (other parts from reference TRBV18 and TRBJ2-3): NAGVMQNPRHLVRRRGQEARLRCSPMKGHSHVYWYRQLPEEGLKFMVYLQKENIIDESGMPKERFSAEFPKEGPSILRIQQVVRGDSAAYFCASSPTTGEGDTQYFGPGTRLTVL.

The chain couples TRBV10-3 to TRBJ1-5; no clear D. Germline V CDR1 and CDR2: ENHRY, SYGVKD. This CDR3 spans 14 amino acids. V was shortened by 2 bases and J by 0 bases, with 5 bases between the two germline ends. DNA of the CDR3: TGTGCCATCAGTGAGCTTTCTAGCAATCAGCCCCAGCATTTT. Encoded protein: CAISELSSNQPQHF.

In DNA, the CDR3 is TGTGCCAGCAGTGACGCCACCACAGGGGGGTCGGACACTGAAGCTTTCTTT. Protein sequence: CASSDATTGGSDTEAFF. The chain links TRBV2 to TRBJ1-1, with 8 bases that match TRBD1. This CDR3 has 17 residues. Per germline, CDR1 SNHLY and CDR2 FYNNEI. Germline trimming cut 3 bases from V and 3 bases from J; bases unmatched to any gene: 12.

This chain uses TRBV19 with TRBJ1-2; the D is unclear. The V gene's germline CDR1 is LNHDA and CDR2 SQIVND (reference sequence). This CDR3 has 17 residues. The germline V and J ends were trimmed by 9 bases and 2 bases, with 25 bases remaining between them. CDR3 region: CASRFGVTQIANYGYTF. CDR3 nucleotides: TGTGCCAGCAGATTTGGCGTTACTCAAATAGCGAACTATGGCTACACCTTC.